These 18 T cell receptor beta chains were sequenced from one sample in a study of cytomegalovirus exposure and HLA in healthy donors. The PCR contained 60 Vbeta and 13 Jbeta primers. Clones were sequenced by immunoSEQ multiplex PCR, and TCRdb holds only the in-frame ones, with some missing. This table has roughly 130,000 clones, roughly four fifths appearing once. The source material was PBMCs. The receptors shown here come from a woman aged 40 to 50 in good health and CMV-seronegative.

The J gene is TRBJ2-3, the V gene TRBV7-9; 8 bases align to TRBD2. The CDR3 spans 14 residues. The trim removed 3 bases at V and 6 bases at J, leaving 5 bases unmatched. Germline CDR1 reads SEHNR; CDR2 reads FQNEAQ (reference sequence). The CDR3 bases are TGTGCCAGCAGCTTTGGGGCGGGGGGCGATACGCAGTATTTT. It specifies CASSFGAGGDTQYF. The full variable domain, with the rest looked up from reference TRBV7-9 and TRBJ2-3, is DTGVSQNPRHKITKRGQNVTFRCDPISEHNRLYWYRQTLGQGPEFLTYFQNEAQLEKSRLLSDRFSAERPKGSFSTLEIQRTEQGDSAMYLCASSFGAGGDTQYFGPGTRLTVL.

Only a few counts were recorded for this clone. V is TRBV2 and J is TRBJ1-2; 8 bases align to TRBD1. The length of the CDR3 is 13 residues. V lost 6 bases to trimming and J lost 8 bases; unmatched junction nucleotides: 8. The germline V gene has CDR1 SNHLY and CDR2 FYNNEI. CDR3: CASSFQGALGYTF. The CDR3 region has the DNA TGTGCCAGCAGCTTCCAGGGGGCGCTGGGCTACACCTTC.

The chain employs TRBV9 and TRBJ2-3, with a weak D call TRBD2 (7 bases). The V and J ends lost 6 bases and 2 bases respectively, with 25 bases between them. CDR1 and CDR2 (germline): SGDLS, YYNGEE. There are 18 residues in the CDR3. The CDR3 sequence: CASTRQPGGGVFTDTQYF. The CDR3 DNA follows: TGTGCCAGCACCCGACAACCGGGGGGCGGGGTGTTCACAGATACGCAGTATTTT. The complete variable domain, with remaining parts taken from reference TRBV9 and TRBJ2-3, reads DSGVTQTPKHLITATGQRVTLRCSPRSGDLSVYWYQQSLDQGLQFLIQYYNGEERAKGNILERFSAQQFPDLHSELNLSSLELGDSALYFCASTRQPGGGVFTDTQYFGPGTRLTVL.

This clone was seen more than once but under ten times. The CDR3: CASSQGGGLGTGELFF. CDR3 coding DNA: TGCGCCAGCAGCCAAGGCGGAGGGTTGGGTACCGGGGAGCTGTTTTTT. This sequence joins TRBV4-1 and TRBJ2-2; D is perhaps TRBD2 (6 bases). The germline CDR1 and CDR2 sequences are MGHRA and YSYEKL. The CDR3 runs to 16 residues. V was cut by 1 base and J by 5 bases, with 14 bases left in between.

CDR3 nucleotide sequence: TGTGCCAGCACGCCGTATCAGGGCGAGACCCAGTACTTC. Its translation: CASTPYQGETQYF. The genes are TRBV27 and TRBJ2-5; weak D call: TRBD1 (5 bases). V lost 7 bases and J lost 5, with 14 bases in between. CDR3 length: 13 residues. Germline V gives CDR1 MNHEY, CDR2 SMNVEV (reference sequence).

The table lists this clone with a few counts. V gene TRBV25-1 combines with J gene TRBJ1-4; possible D gene TRBD1, 5 bases. V was shortened by 3 bases and J by 6 bases, with 14 bases between the two germline ends. The CDR3 extends over 15 amino acids. Germline-derived CDR1 and CDR2 are MGHDK and SYGVNS. This CDR3 reads CASSELGGKDEKLFF. The CDR3 DNA is TGTGCCAGCAGTGAGTTGGGGGGAAAGGATGAAAAACTGTTTTTT.

The chain uses TRBV7-2 and TRBJ1-5; weak D call: TRBD1 (5 bases). V lost 4 bases to trimming and J lost 7 bases, with 14 bases between them. CDR1 and CDR2 (germline): SGHTA, FQGNSA. The CDR3 has 14 amino acids. In DNA form, the CDR3 reads TGTGCCAGCAGCTCAGAGGCAGGGATCCAGCCCCAGCATTTT. It yields the protein CASSSEAGIQPQHF.

This chain uses TRBV4-2 with TRBJ1-1; possible D gene TRBD1, 5 bases. CDR1 and CDR2 from the germline V gene are LGHNA and YNFKEQ. There are 13 residues in the CDR3. The V and J ends lost 1 base and 6 bases respectively, with 9 bases between them. The CDR3 DNA reads as TGTGCCAGCAGCCAAGGGGGGGGACCTGAAGCTTTCTTT. Protein: CASSQGGGPEAFF.

This rearrangement joins TRBV5-1 to TRBJ2-7; 7 bases are shared with TRBD2. CDR3 length: 15 amino acids. The trim removed 2 bases at V and 3 bases at J, leaving 8 bases unmatched. Germline lookup yields CDR1 SGHRS and CDR2 YFSETQ. The CDR3 sequence is CASSLGLDYYYEQYF. CDR3 nucleotides: TGCGCCAGCAGCTTAGGACTAGACTACTACTACGAGCAGTACTTC.

The CDR3 sequence is CASSVGGASGDTQYF. Here the CDR3 DNA reads TGTGCCAGCAGCGTAGGCGGGGCCAGTGGAGATACGCAGTATTTT. The V and J genes are TRBV9 and TRBJ2-3; D may be TRBD2 (6 bases). The CDR3 runs to 15 residues. Germline V CDR1 and CDR2: SGDLS, YYNGEE. The V gene lost 0 bases and the J gene lost 5 bases, with 13 bases spanning the gap.

V is TRBV19 and J is TRBJ1-1; TRBD1 matches 7 bases. This CDR3 is built from 14 residues. Germline CDR1 reads LNHDA; CDR2 reads SQIVND (reference sequence). The J segment lost 7 bases and the V segment lost 6 bases, leaving 11 bases of the junction unmatched. CDR3 loop: CASRPQGTVGEAFF. Written as DNA, the CDR3 is TGTGCCAGTAGACCCCAAGGGACAGTCGGTGAAGCTTTCTTT.

The J gene is TRBJ1-1, the V gene TRBV2, with TRBD1 identical over 9 bases. The CDR3 loop spans 14 amino acids. V lost 7 bases, J lost 5 bases, and 8 bases stayed unmatched. The germline V gene has CDR1 SNHLY and CDR2 FYNNEI. The CDR3 protein is CASNRDREGTEAFF. For the CDR3, the DNA is TGTGCCAGCAACCGGGACAGGGAGGGGACTGAAGCTTTCTTT.

The chain recombines TRBV15 with TRBJ1-2; D is undetermined. This CDR3 contains 12 residues. V was cut by 6 bases and J by 5 bases, with 10 bases left in between. CDR1 LNHNV and CDR2 YYDKDF come from the germline V gene (reference sequence). In nucleotides, the CDR3 is TGTGCCACCAGTCGGGAGTTTTATGGCTACACCTTC. It yields the protein CATSREFYGYTF.

This CDR3 is CASSEAGGGSTEAFF. In nucleotides, the CDR3 is TGTGCCAGCAGCGAGGCCGGAGGCGGATCCACTGAAGCTTTCTTT. This sequence joins TRBV7-6 and TRBJ1-1, with D unclear. The germline V gene has CDR1 SGHVS and CDR2 FNYEAQ. The CDR3 runs 15 residues. V shed 5 bases and J shed 4 bases, with 17 bases lying between them.

This clone occurred once. CDR3: CSARVGGGYTF. The CDR3 DNA is TGCAGTGCTAGGGTTGGCGGTGGCTACACCTTC. The chain combines TRBV20-1 with TRBJ1-2, with unresolved D. V dropped 3 bases and J dropped 7 bases, with 9 bases sitting between them. The CDR3 is 11 amino acids. Germline loops: CDR1 DFQATT, CDR2 SNEGSKA (reference sequence).

CDR3 nucleotides: TGCGCCAGCAGCCCCCGGGTCGCCGCTAGCGGGGGGCAGGACACCGGGGAGCTGTTTTTT. It encodes CASSPRVAASGGQDTGELFF. The rearrangement joins TRBV5-1 to TRBJ2-2; 11 bases agree with TRBD2. V shed 4 bases, J shed 3 bases, and the junction held 17 bases outside the gene matches. Germline lookup yields CDR1 SGHRS and CDR2 YFSETQ. The CDR3 sequence is 20 residues long.

The chain carries TRBV2 and TRBJ2-5, with no clear D. The ends were cut back, 7 bases at V and 2 bases at J, with 5 bases in the middle. Germline CDR1 and CDR2: SNHLY and FYNNEI. There are 11 residues in the CDR3. The CDR3 here is CASTIQETQYF. The CDR3 DNA reads as TGTGCCAGCACTATTCAAGAGACCCAGTACTTC. The whole variable domain, filled in from reference TRBV2 and TRBJ2-5, reads EPEVTQTPSHQVTQMGQEVILRCVPISNHLYFYWYRQILGQKVEFLVSFYNNEISEKSEIFDDQFSVERPDGSNFTLKIRSTKLEDSAMYFCASTIQETQYFGPGTRLLVL.

The chain combines TRBV6-1 with TRBJ1-2; 9 bases match TRBD1. The V gene's germline CDR1 is MNHNS and CDR2 SASEGT. Germline trimming cut 7 bases from V and 5 bases from J; bases unmatched to any gene: 8. CDR3 size: 14 residues. CDR3 region: CASITGGIGYGYTF. The CDR3 nucleotides read TGTGCCAGCATAACAGGGGGCATCGGTTATGGCTACACCTTC.